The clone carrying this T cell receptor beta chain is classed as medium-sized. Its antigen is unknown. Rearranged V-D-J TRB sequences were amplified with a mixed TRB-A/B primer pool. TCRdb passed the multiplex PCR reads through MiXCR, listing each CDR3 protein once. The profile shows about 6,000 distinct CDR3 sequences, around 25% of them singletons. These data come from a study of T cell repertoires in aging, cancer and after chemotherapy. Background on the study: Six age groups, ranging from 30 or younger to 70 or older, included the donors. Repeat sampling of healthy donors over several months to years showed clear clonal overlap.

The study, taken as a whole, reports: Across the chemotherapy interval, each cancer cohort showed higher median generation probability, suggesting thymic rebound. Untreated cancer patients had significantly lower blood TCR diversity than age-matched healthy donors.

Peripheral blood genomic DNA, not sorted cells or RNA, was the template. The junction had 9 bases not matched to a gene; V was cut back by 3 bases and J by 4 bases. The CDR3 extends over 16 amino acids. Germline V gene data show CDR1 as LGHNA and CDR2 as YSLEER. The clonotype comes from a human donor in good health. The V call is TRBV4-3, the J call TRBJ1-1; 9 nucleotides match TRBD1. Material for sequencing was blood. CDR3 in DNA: TGCGCCAGCAGCCAGGAGGGCCTGGGACAGGGCACTGAAGCTTTCTTT. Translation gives CASSQEGLGQGTEAFF.